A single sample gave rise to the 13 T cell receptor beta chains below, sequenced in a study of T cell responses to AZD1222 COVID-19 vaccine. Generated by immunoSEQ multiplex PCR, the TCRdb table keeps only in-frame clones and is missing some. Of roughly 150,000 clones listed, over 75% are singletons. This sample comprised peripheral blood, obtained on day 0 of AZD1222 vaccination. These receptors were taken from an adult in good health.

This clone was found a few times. The CDR3 loop is CASSAYRMNTEAFF. The CDR3 region has the DNA TGTGCCAGCAGTGCCTACAGGATGAACACTGAAGCTTTCTTT. The rearrangement links TRBV27 to TRBJ1-1; D is perhaps TRBD1 (5 bases). This CDR3 is 14 amino acids long. The germline gives CDR1 MNHEY, CDR2 SMNVEV (reference sequence). The V gene lost 5 bases and the J gene lost 0 bases, with 10 bases spanning the gap.

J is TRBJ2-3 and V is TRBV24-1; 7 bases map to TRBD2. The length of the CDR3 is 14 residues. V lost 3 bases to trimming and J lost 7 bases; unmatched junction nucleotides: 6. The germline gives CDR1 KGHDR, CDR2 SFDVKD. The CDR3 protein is CATSDGRGSNTQYF. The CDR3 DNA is TGTGCCACCAGTGATGGTCGCGGGAGCAATACGCAGTATTTT.

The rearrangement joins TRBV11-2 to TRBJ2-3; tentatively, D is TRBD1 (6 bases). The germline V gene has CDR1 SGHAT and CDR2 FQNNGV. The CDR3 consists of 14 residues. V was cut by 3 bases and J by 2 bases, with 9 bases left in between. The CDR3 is CASSFRGHTDTQYF. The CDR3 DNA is TGTGCCAGCAGCTTCAGGGGCCACACAGATACGCAGTATTTT.

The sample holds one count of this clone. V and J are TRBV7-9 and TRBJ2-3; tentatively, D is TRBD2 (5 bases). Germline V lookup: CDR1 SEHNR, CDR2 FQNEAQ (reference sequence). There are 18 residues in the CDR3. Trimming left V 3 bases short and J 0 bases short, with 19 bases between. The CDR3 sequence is CASSFSASFSSSTDTQYF. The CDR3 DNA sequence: TGTGCCAGCAGCTTTTCTGCTAGCTTCAGTTCTAGCACAGATACGCAGTATTTT.

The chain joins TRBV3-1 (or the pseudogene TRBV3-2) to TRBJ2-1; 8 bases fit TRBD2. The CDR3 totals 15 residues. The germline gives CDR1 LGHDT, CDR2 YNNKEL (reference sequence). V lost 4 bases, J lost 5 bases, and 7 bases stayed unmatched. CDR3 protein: CASSPRREGHNEQFF. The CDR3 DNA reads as TGTGCCAGCAGCCCCCGCCGGGAGGGCCACAATGAGCAGTTCTTC.

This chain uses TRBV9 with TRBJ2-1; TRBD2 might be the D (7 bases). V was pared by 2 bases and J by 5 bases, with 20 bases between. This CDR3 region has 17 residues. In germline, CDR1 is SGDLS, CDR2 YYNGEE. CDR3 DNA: TGTGCCAGCAGCGTGGGCCTGGGGCGGGGGCCCAACAATGAGCAGTTCTTC. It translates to CASSVGLGRGPNNEQFF.

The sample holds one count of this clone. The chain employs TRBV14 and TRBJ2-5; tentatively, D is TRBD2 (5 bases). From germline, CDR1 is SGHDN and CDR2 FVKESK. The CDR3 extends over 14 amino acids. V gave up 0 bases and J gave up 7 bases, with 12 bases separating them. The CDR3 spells CASSQDRGLRTQYF. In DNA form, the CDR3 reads TGTGCCAGCAGCCAAGATAGAGGGTTGCGGACCCAGTACTTC.

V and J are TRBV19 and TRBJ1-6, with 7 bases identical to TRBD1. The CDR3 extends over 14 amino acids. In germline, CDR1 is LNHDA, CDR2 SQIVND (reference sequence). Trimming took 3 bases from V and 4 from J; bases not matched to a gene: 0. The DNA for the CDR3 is TGTGCCAGTAGTATGGGACAGTATAATTCACCCCTCCACTTT. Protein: CASSMGQYNSPLHF. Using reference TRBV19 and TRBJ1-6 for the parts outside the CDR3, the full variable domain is DGGITQSPKYLFRKEGQNVTLSCEQNLNHDAMYWYRQDPGQGLRLIYYSQIVNDFQKGDIAEGYSVSREKKESFPLTVTSAQKNPTAFYLCASSMGQYNSPLHFGNGTRLTVT.

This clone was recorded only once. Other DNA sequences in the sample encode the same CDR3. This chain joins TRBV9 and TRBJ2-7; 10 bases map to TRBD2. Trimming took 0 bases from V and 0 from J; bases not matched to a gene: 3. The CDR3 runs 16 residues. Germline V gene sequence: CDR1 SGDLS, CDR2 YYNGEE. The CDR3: CASSVGASGGSYEQYF. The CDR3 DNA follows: TGTGCCAGCAGCGTAGGCGCTAGCGGGGGCTCCTACGAGCAGTACTTC.

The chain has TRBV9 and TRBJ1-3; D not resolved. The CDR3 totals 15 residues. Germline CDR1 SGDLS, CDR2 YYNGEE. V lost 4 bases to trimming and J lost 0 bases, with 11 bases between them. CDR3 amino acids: CASSPGTDSGNTIYF. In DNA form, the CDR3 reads TGTGCCAGCAGCCCGGGCACAGACTCTGGAAACACCATATATTTT.

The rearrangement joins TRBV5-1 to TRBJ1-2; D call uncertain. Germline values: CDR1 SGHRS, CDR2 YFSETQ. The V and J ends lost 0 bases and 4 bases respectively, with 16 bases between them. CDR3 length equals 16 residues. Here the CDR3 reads CASSLAPADSAYGYTF. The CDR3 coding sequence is TGCGCCAGCAGCTTGGCTCCCGCCGATTCTGCCTATGGCTACACCTTC.

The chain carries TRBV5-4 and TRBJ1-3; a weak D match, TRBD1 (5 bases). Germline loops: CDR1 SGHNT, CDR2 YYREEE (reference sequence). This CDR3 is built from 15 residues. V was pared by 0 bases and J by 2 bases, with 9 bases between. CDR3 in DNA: TGTGCCAGCAGCTTGGATTCAGGGACTGGAAACACCATATATTTT. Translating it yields CASSLDSGTGNTIYF.

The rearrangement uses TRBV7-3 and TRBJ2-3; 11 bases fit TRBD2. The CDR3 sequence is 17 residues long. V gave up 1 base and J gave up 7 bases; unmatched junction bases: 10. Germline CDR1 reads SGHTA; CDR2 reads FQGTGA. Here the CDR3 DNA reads TGTGCCAGCAGCTTAATCGGTAGCGGGGGGGCCGAAAATACGCAGTATTTT. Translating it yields CASSLIGSGGAENTQYF. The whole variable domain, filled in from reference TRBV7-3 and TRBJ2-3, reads GAGVSQTPSNKVTEKGKYVELRCDPISGHTALYWYRQSLGQGPEFLIYFQGTGAADDSGLPNDRFFAVRPEGSVSTLKIQRTERGDSAVYLCASSLIGSGGAENTQYFGPGTRLTVL.